One sample yielded the 22 T cell receptor beta chains listed below, sequenced in a study of blood T cell repertoires in COVID-19. Here immunoSEQ multiplex PCR was the method, and the copy in TCRdb shows in-frame clones only, minus some. The sample lists roughly 420,000 clones; approximately 90% were seen once. The sample taken for sequencing was PBMCs or T cells enriched from blood (not recorded which). The receptors shown here come from a young woman with acute COVID-19.

The chain uses TRBV6-2 or TRBV6-3 and TRBJ2-2; tentatively, D is TRBD2 (6 bases). The CDR3 has 16 amino acids. The germline V and J ends were trimmed by 5 bases and 5 bases, with 18 bases remaining between them. Per the germline V gene, CDR1 is MNHEY and CDR2 is SVGEGT. In nucleotides, the CDR3 is TGTGCCAGCAGTCAAGATCCGGGACTTCCTACCGGGGAGCTGTTTTTT. This gives the protein CASSQDPGLPTGELFF.

This clone has a handful of counts. This chain uses TRBV2 with TRBJ1-2, with 10 bases aligning to TRBD1. Germline CDR1 SNHLY, CDR2 FYNNEI. This CDR3 is 16 amino acids long. V lost 6 bases to trimming and J lost 2 bases; unmatched junction nucleotides: 9. The CDR3 coding sequence is TGTGCCAGCAGGGTGGGACAGGGGAACCCCAACTATGGCTACACCTTC. It is translated as CASRVGQGNPNYGYTF. The full variable domain, its missing parts supplied by reference TRBV2 and TRBJ1-2, is EPEVTQTPSHQVTQMGQEVILRCVPISNHLYFYWYRQILGQKVEFLVSFYNNEISEKSEIFDDQFSVERPDGSNFTLKIRSTKLEDSAMYFCASRVGQGNPNYGYTFGSGTRLTVV.

V usage is TRBV2 and J usage is TRBJ1-6; 10 bases line up with TRBD1. Per germline, CDR1 SNHLY and CDR2 FYNNEI. The V segment lost 6 bases and the J segment 14 bases; nucleotides outside the gene matches: 10. The CDR3 covers 14 residues. The CDR3 DNA reads as TGTGCCAGCAGGAGGAGGACAGGGGGTGAATCCCTCCACTTT. This translates into CASRRRTGGESLHF.

V gene TRBV2 combines with J gene TRBJ1-3; D might be TRBD1 (5 bases). This CDR3 is 15 amino acids long. CDR1 is SNHLY and CDR2 is FYNNEI in the germline V gene. Trimming shortened V by 11 bases and J by 0 bases, and 17 bases separated the two germline ends. The CDR3 DNA is TGTGCCTCCCGGGGCGGGACGGTCTCTGGAAACACCATATATTTT. Protein sequence: CASRGGTVSGNTIYF. Filled out from reference TRBV2 and TRBJ1-3, the complete variable domain reads EPEVTQTPSHQVTQMGQEVILRCVPISNHLYFYWYRQILGQKVEFLVSFYNNEISEKSEIFDDQFSVERPDGSNFTLKIRSTKLEDSAMYFCASRGGTVSGNTIYFGEGSWLTVV.

This clone has a single count. The chain combines TRBV12-5 with TRBJ1-5; 9 bases match TRBD1. Looked up from germline, CDR1 is LGHNT and CDR2 is FRNRAP. V lost 6 bases to trimming and J lost 8 bases; unmatched junction nucleotides: 14. The CDR3 extends over 16 amino acids. CDR3 protein: CASGRFGTGPKEPQHF. CDR3 coding DNA: TGTGCTAGTGGCCGATTCGGGACAGGGCCCAAAGAGCCCCAGCATTTT.

This chain joins TRBV24-1 and TRBJ2-3, with TRBD1 as a possible D gene (5 bases). CDR1 KGHDR and CDR2 SFDVKD come from the germline V gene. V was trimmed by 0 bases and J by 6 bases, leaving 15 bases between them. The CDR3 runs 16 residues. The DNA of the CDR3 is TGTGCCACCAGTGATTTGCGTAGGGGTGTAGGGGATACGCAGTATTTT. This codes for CATSDLRRGVGDTQYF.

The chain couples TRBV7-6 to TRBJ1-6; TRBD1 matches 7 bases. The V gene end was trimmed by 7 bases and the J gene end by 10 bases; junction bases not matched to a gene: 10. CDR1 and CDR2 (germline): SGHVS, FNYEAQ. This CDR3 comprises 14 residues. CDR3 region: CASTLDRVGSPLHF. The CDR3, as DNA: TGTGCCAGCACCCTAGACAGGGTCGGATCACCCCTCCACTTT. The variable domain in full, with the rest retrieved from reference TRBV7-6 and TRBJ1-6, is GAGVSQSPRYKVTKRGQDVALRCDPISGHVSLYWYRQALGQGPEFLTYFNYEAQQDKSGLPNDRFSAERPEGSISTLTIQRTEQRDSAMYRCASTLDRVGSPLHFGNGTRLTVT.

Details on this clone: At one end the junction does not follow the germline gene, possibly because of a read error. This chain links TRBV11-2 with TRBJ2-2; 16 bases agree with TRBD2. The CDR3 runs to 18 residues. Germline loops: CDR1 SGHAT, CDR2 FQNNGV. Here the CDR3 DNA reads TGCGCCACCCTGGGGGGACTAGCGGGGGGGCCCGGCACCGGGGAGCTGTTTTTT. It specifies CATLGGLAGGPGTGELFF.

The sample holds one count of this clone. The chain combines TRBV2 with TRBJ2-2, with 7 nucleotides matching TRBD1. Germline trimming cut 3 bases from V and 5 bases from J; bases unmatched to any gene: 9. This CDR3 is built from 16 residues. Germline CDR1 SNHLY, CDR2 FYNNEI. CDR3 protein: CASSEDRPALTGELFF. As DNA, the CDR3 is TGTGCCAGCAGTGAGGACAGGCCAGCCTTGACCGGGGAGCTGTTTTTT.

The rearrangement uses TRBV6-5 and TRBJ1-6, with 8 bases lining up with TRBD1. The V gene end was trimmed by 0 bases and the J gene end by 7 bases; junction bases not matched to a gene: 2. The CDR3 length is 15 residues. CDR1 MNHEY and CDR2 SVGAGI come from the germline V gene. The CDR3 DNA follows: TGTGCCAGCAGTTACTCAGGACAGGGCAATTCACCCCTCCACTTT. As protein: CASSYSGQGNSPLHF.

The chain couples TRBV5-8 to TRBJ2-5; a weak D match, TRBD2 (6 bases). The CDR3 sequence is 13 residues long. Looked up from germline, CDR1 is SGHTS and CDR2 is YDEGEE. V dropped 4 bases and J dropped 4 bases, with 11 bases sitting between them. The CDR3 reads CASSLRRGETQYF. DNA of the CDR3: TGTGCCAGCAGCCTGCGGAGGGGAGAGACCCAGTACTTC.

The chain has TRBV5-1 and TRBJ2-7, with D possibly being TRBD1 (5 bases). V lost 0 bases to trimming and J lost 0 bases, with 13 bases between them. From germline, CDR1 is SGHRS and CDR2 YFSETQ. The CDR3 has 16 amino acids. The CDR3 sequence is CASSLETAASSYEQYF. The CDR3 DNA reads TGCGCCAGCAGCTTGGAGACAGCTGCGAGCTCCTACGAGCAGTACTTC. Using reference TRBV5-1 and TRBJ2-7 for the parts outside the CDR3, the full variable domain is KAGVTQTPRYLIKTRGQQVTLSCSPISGHRSVSWYQQTPGQGLQFLFEYFSETQRNKGNFPGRFSGRQFSNSRSEMNVSTLELGDSALYLCASSLETAASSYEQYFGPGTRLTVT.

This sequence joins TRBV5-4 and TRBJ2-3, with TRBD2 identical over 7 bases. V lost 0 bases to trimming and J lost 4 bases; unmatched junction nucleotides: 2. The CDR3 is 14 residues long. The V gene's germline CDR1 is SGHNT and CDR2 YYREEE (reference sequence). The CDR3 nucleotides read TGTGCCAGCAGCTTGGTCGGGAGGCCAGATACGCAGTATTTT. As protein: CASSLVGRPDTQYF.

The chain employs TRBV10-3 and TRBJ1-6; perhaps TRBD1 as D (6 bases). Germline assignment: CDR1 ENHRY and CDR2 SYGVKD. Trimming shortened V by 6 bases and J by 8 bases, and 17 bases separated the two germline ends. The length of the CDR3 is 15 residues. The CDR3 coding sequence is TGTGCCATCAGGCGGGGGGGCGATGGATATTCACCCCTCCACTTT. Its translation is CAIRRGGDGYSPLHF.

The chain employs TRBV2 and TRBJ1-2, with D unclear. V was cut by 4 bases and J by 4 bases, with 7 bases left in between. Germline V gives CDR1 SNHLY, CDR2 FYNNEI. CDR3 length: 12 residues. CDR3 in amino acids: CASSVSTYGYTF. CDR3 DNA: TGTGCCAGCAGTGTTAGCACCTATGGCTACACCTTC.

The genes are TRBV27 and TRBJ1-1, with D possibly being TRBD1 (6 bases). This CDR3 has 13 amino acids. CDR1 and CDR2 (germline): MNHEY, SMNVEV (reference sequence). Trimming left V 3 bases short and J 4 bases short, with 9 bases between. The CDR3 bases are TGTGCCAGCAGTTTTACAGGGCCCACTGAAGCTTTCTTT. It is translated as CASSFTGPTEAFF.

This rearrangement joins TRBV15 to TRBJ2-3, with D possibly TRBD1 on 6 matching bases. Germline lookup yields CDR1 LNHNV and CDR2 YYDKDF (reference sequence). The CDR3 sequence is 14 residues long. V shed 6 bases and J shed 2 bases, with 12 bases lying between them. The CDR3 nucleotides read TGTGCCACCAGGACAGGTGATACCACAGATACGCAGTATTTT. Translation gives CATRTGDTTDTQYF.

V usage is TRBV12-5 and J usage is TRBJ1-1, with D maybe TRBD1 (5 bases). This CDR3 contains 12 residues. CDR1 LGHNT and CDR2 FRNRAP come from the germline V gene. V was shortened by 0 bases and J by 11 bases, with 10 bases between the two germline ends. The CDR3 loop reads CASGLVGGEAFF. Written as DNA, the CDR3 is TGTGCTAGTGGTTTGGTCGGGGGGGAGGCTTTCTTT.

The rearrangement joins TRBV10-2 to TRBJ2-3; D might be TRBD2 (5 bases). This CDR3 is 13 amino acids long. CDR1 WSHSY and CDR2 SAAADI come from the germline V gene. V shed 6 bases and J shed 5 bases, with 12 bases lying between them. In nucleotides, the CDR3 is TGCGCCAGCAGAGGACTTGAGAAAGATACGCAGTATTTT. It translates to CASRGLEKDTQYF.

This clone has a handful of counts. The V and J genes are TRBV18 and TRBJ1-6; D perhaps matches TRBD1 (6 bases). The CDR3 is 14 amino acids. CDR1 and CDR2 (germline): KGHSH, LQKENI. The V end lost 6 bases, the J end lost 8 bases, and 14 bases lay between the germline ends. The CDR3 spells CASSVREGDSPLHF. The CDR3, as DNA: TGTGCCAGCTCGGTCCGGGAGGGGGATTCACCCCTCCACTTT.

There are a few counts of this clone. This chain connects TRBV7-2 to TRBJ2-7, with TRBD1 identical over 7 bases. Germline V gene data show CDR1 as SGHTA and CDR2 as FQGNSA. V lost 6 bases and J lost 5; bases outside the gene matches: 13. This CDR3 spans 15 amino acids. The CDR3 here is CASRERQGPWDEQYF. The DNA of the CDR3 is TGTGCCAGCAGAGAGAGACAGGGCCCCTGGGACGAGCAGTACTTC.

The chain is built from TRBV5-1 and TRBJ2-5, with 16 positions matching TRBD2. This CDR3 comprises 19 residues. From germline, CDR1 is SGHRS and CDR2 YFSETQ. Trimming cost V 3 bases and J 5 bases; bases outside gene matches: 13. CDR3 residues: CASSSTTGLAGGPGETQYF. DNA of the CDR3: TGCGCCAGCAGCTCCACCACGGGACTAGCGGGGGGGCCAGGTGAGACCCAGTACTTC.